This T cell receptor (beta chain) was sequenced in a study of chemoradiotherapy in HPV16-positive cancers. V dropped 1 base and J dropped 2 bases, with 3 bases sitting between them. The V gene's germline CDR1 is SEHNR and CDR2 FQNEAQ (reference sequence). The CDR3 has 12 residues. Sequencing used immunoSEQ multiplex PCR; TCRdb keeps in-frame clones, though not all of them. Of approximately 27,000 clones in the sample, more than 75% were seen once. The sequences come from blood, collected from a patient who underwent chemoradiotherapy. The TCR sequence derives from a human donor with HPV-associated anogenital cancer. The chain carries TRBV7-9 and TRBJ2-7, with D uncertain. The CDR3 coding sequence is TGTGCCAGCAGCTTAGAGACCTACGAGCAGTACTTC. Its translation: CASSLETYEQYF.